These 30 T cell receptor beta chains were all obtained from the same sample, sequenced in a study of regulatory T cells in long-lasting Graves disease. iRepertoire HTBI primers and Arm-PCR of CDR3 regions built TCR beta libraries. TCRdb re-called the multiplex PCR reads with MiXCR, one entry per CDR3 protein. The repertoire holds roughly 360,000 distinct CDR3 sequences, with 20% to 25% as singletons. Documented time point: persistent/refractory GD, antithyroid drugs over 5 years with positive TRAb. PBMCs were the source of the RNA used for TCR sequencing. The sequencing used peripheral blood mononuclear cells (PBMCs), collected when the disease was refractory, from a patient treated with antithyroid drugs. These receptors came from a woman aged 40 to 50 with Graves disease.

V usage is TRBV2 and J usage is TRBJ1-1, with D possibly TRBD1 on 5 matching bases. Germline CDR1 is SNHLY and CDR2 is FYNNEI. V was pared by 7 bases and J by 3 bases, with 18 bases between. CDR3 length equals 15 residues. CDR3 region: CASTTVRSMDTEAFF. In DNA, the CDR3 is TGTGCCAGCACGACAGTCAGAAGTATGGACACTGAAGCTTTCTTT.

This clonotype showed up many times. The chain couples TRBV28 to TRBJ2-5; weak D call: TRBD2 (5 bases). V was pared by 10 bases and J by 5 bases, with 26 bases between. This CDR3 contains 16 residues. The V gene's germline CDR1 is MDHEN and CDR2 SYDVKM. In DNA, the CDR3 is TGTGCCACCTTAGGCCCGGGAACTGTGCGGTGGGAGACCCAGTACTTC. As protein: CATLGPGTVRWETQYF.

This clonotype was observed at least ten times. The rearrangement uses TRBV2 and TRBJ1-1, with D unresolved. This CDR3 contains 11 residues. Germline loops: CDR1 SNHLY, CDR2 FYNNEI. Trimming pared 6 bases from V and 7 bases from J, leaving 9 bases between. The CDR3 sequence: CASSQTLEAFF. For the CDR3, the DNA is TGTGCCAGCAGCCAGACTCTTGAAGCTTTCTTT. The full variable domain, with the rest looked up from reference TRBV2 and TRBJ1-1, is EPEVTQTPSHQVTQMGQEVILRCVPISNHLYFYWYRQILGQKVEFLVSFYNNEISEKSEIFDDQFSVERPDGSNFTLKIRSTKLEDSAMYFCASSQTLEAFFGQGTRLTVV.

As regards this clonotype: This may come from a read error, since a much larger clone is one base off. The rearrangement uses TRBV11-2 and TRBJ2-7; 10 bases align to TRBD2. The CDR3 sequence is 15 residues long. CDR1 is SGHAT and CDR2 is FQNNGV in the germline V gene. The CDR3 spells CVSSPIAGGTYEQYF. For the CDR3, the DNA is TGTGTCAGCAGCCCCATAGCGGGAGGAACGTACGAGCAGTACTTC.

The chain links TRBV12-3 or TRBV12-4 to TRBJ2-1, with 8 bases matching TRBD2. The CDR3 spans 19 residues. V shed 9 bases, J shed 3 bases, and the junction held 22 bases outside the gene matches. CDR3 DNA: TGTGCCAGTACCCTTGGGGGGACTGAAGCGGGAGAAATCTACAATGAGCAGTTCTTC. Its translation: CASTLGGTEAGEIYNEQFF.

The J gene is TRBJ1-5, the V gene TRBV4-1; tentative D call: TRBD1 (6 bases). This CDR3 comprises 17 residues. The ends were cut back, 1 base at V and 0 bases at J, with 13 bases in the middle. Germline V gene data show CDR1 as MGHRA and CDR2 as YSYEKL. As DNA, the CDR3 is TGCGCCAGCAGCCAAGGTATCAAGGGGGGTAGCAATCAGCCCCAGCATTTT. Translating it yields CASSQGIKGGSNQPQHF.

This clonotype showed up just a few times. The V gene is TRBV7-3, the J gene TRBJ2-2; 8 nucleotides agree with TRBD1. Germline CDR1 and CDR2: SGHTA and FQGTGA. After removal of 2 bases from V and 3 bases from J, the junction contained 5 bases not matched to a gene. This CDR3 has 16 amino acids. In DNA form, the CDR3 reads TGTGCCAGCAGCTTAGGTCAGGGGGCGGACACCGGGGAGCTGTTTTTT. Protein product: CASSLGQGADTGELFF.

The V gene is TRBV3-1, the J gene TRBJ1-2; D is ambiguous. Trimming took 4 bases from V and 4 from J, leaving 10 bases between them. Germline loops: CDR1 LGHDT, CDR2 YNNKEL (reference sequence). The CDR3 length is 13 residues. CDR3: CASSPTGFYGYTF. The CDR3 nucleotides read TGTGCCAGCAGCCCCACGGGATTCTATGGCTACACCTTC.

This clonotype came up a few times. The chain employs TRBV28 and TRBJ2-1; 9 bases align to TRBD2. The CDR3 loop spans 15 amino acids. V trimming: 5 bases; J trimming: 7 bases; junction bases outside the gene matches: 9. Germline V CDR1 and CDR2: MDHEN, SYDVKM. The CDR3 sequence: CASSRAGGRGNEQFF. The CDR3 DNA sequence: TGTGCCAGCAGTCGAGCGGGAGGACGAGGTAATGAGCAGTTCTTC.

This clonotype was recorded many times. This rearrangement joins TRBV29-1 to TRBJ2-5; 14 bases match TRBD2. With 5 bases clipped from V and 7 bases from J, the junction kept 9 bases outside the gene matches. Germline assignment: CDR1 SQVTM and CDR2 ANQGSEA. CDR3 length equals 15 residues. The CDR3 DNA is TGCAGCGTTCGACTAGCGGGAGGGCAAGGGGTGACCCAGTACTTC. This translates into CSVRLAGGQGVTQYF.

In this sample, this clonotype turned up many times. The chain uses TRBV2 and TRBJ1-5; D not resolved. The V end lost 2 bases, the J end lost 4 bases, and 9 bases lay between the germline ends. Germline V gene lookup returns CDR1 SNHLY and CDR2 FYNNEI. CDR3 length: 14 residues. In DNA form, the CDR3 reads TGTGCCAGCAGTGAATTCAAGGTAAATCAGCCCCAGCATTTT. This gives the protein CASSEFKVNQPQHF.

V is TRBV6-1 and J is TRBJ2-7; 12 bases map to TRBD1. The CDR3 totals 15 residues. Germline trimming cut 8 bases from V and 5 bases from J; bases unmatched to any gene: 10. Germline assignment: CDR1 MNHNS and CDR2 SASEGT. The CDR3 coding sequence is TGTGCCAGCCTTGCGGGGACAGGGGGCAGAAACGAGCAGTACTTC. Translated, it gives CASLAGTGGRNEQYF.

This clonotype was recorded only once. J is TRBJ1-4 and V is TRBV20-1; 9 bases match TRBD1. Germline values: CDR1 DFQATT, CDR2 SNEGSKA (reference sequence). J gave up 6 bases and V 8 bases, and 10 bases lay outside the gene matches. The CDR3 consists of 14 residues. The CDR3 is CSPRGTGGDEKLFF. CDR3 sequence (DNA): TGCAGTCCGCGAGGAACAGGGGGCGATGAAAAACTGTTTTTT.

The J gene is TRBJ2-1, the V gene TRBV2, with TRBD2 matching 7 bases. With 5 bases clipped from V and 4 bases from J, the junction kept 8 bases outside the gene matches. The CDR3 runs 15 residues. CDR1 and CDR2 (germline): SNHLY, FYNNEI. CDR3 in DNA: TGTGCCAGCAGTCAAACTAGCGCCAAATACAATGAGCAGTTCTTC. This codes for CASSQTSAKYNEQFF.

The chain joins TRBV3-1 to TRBJ2-7, with a weak D call TRBD2 (6 bases). The germline V gene has CDR1 LGHDT and CDR2 YNNKEL (reference sequence). Trimming shortened V by 4 bases and J by 2 bases, and 12 bases separated the two germline ends. The CDR3 runs to 14 residues. CDR3 protein: CASSPPTSPYEQYF. CDR3 sequence (DNA): TGTGCCAGCAGCCCTCCGACTAGTCCCTACGAGCAGTACTTC.

This rearrangement joins TRBV5-5 to TRBJ2-2; 8 nucleotides match TRBD2. Germline CDR1 SGHKS, CDR2 YYEKEE (reference sequence). The CDR3 loop spans 15 amino acids. Unmatched junction bases numbered 6, after V lost 6 bases and J lost 2 bases. CDR3 coding DNA: TGTGCCAGCATCTTACTAGCGGCTAACACCGGGGAGCTGTTTTTT. It codes for CASILLAANTGELFF.

J is TRBJ2-7 and V is TRBV4-1, with D hard to call. Germline-derived CDR1 and CDR2 are MGHRA and YSYEKL. This CDR3 is 13 amino acids long. With 1 base removed from V and 0 bases from J, the gap between germline ends came to 4 bases. The CDR3 spells CASSQGVSYEQYF. The CDR3 region has the DNA TGCGCCAGCAGCCAAGGGGTCTCCTACGAGCAGTACTTC.

The sample holds a few counts of this clonotype. The rearrangement uses TRBV10-3 and TRBJ2-5; D remains ambiguous. The CDR3 loop spans 13 amino acids. CDR1 and CDR2 from the germline V gene are ENHRY and SYGVKD. V lost 5 bases to trimming and J lost 7 bases, with 14 bases between them. In nucleotides, the CDR3 is TGTGCCATCAGTCCAAGCGCGAAAGGGACCCAGTACTTC. This gives the protein CAISPSAKGTQYF.

The chain carries TRBV2 and TRBJ2-7; 9 bases line up with TRBD1. The CDR3 extends over 13 amino acids. Germline V gives CDR1 SNHLY, CDR2 FYNNEI. J was trimmed by 5 bases and V by 6 bases; bases with no gene match: 5. The CDR3 protein is CASRKTGGDEQYF. CDR3 DNA sequence: TGTGCCAGCAGGAAGACAGGGGGGGACGAGCAGTACTTC.

Many counts were recorded for this clonotype. This chain's CDR3 is CASSLRQGEWIDYEQYF. For the CDR3, the DNA is TGTGCCAGCAGCTTGAGACAGGGCGAATGGATCGACTACGAGCAGTACTTC. This chain connects TRBV11-2 to TRBJ2-7, with 7 bases identical to TRBD1. This CDR3 has 17 residues. J gave up 3 bases and V 3 bases, and 14 bases lay outside the gene matches. CDR1 is SGHAT and CDR2 is FQNNGV in the germline V gene.

This clonotype was seen at least ten times. The V and J genes are TRBV28 and TRBJ2-2; TRBD2 matches at 7 bases. Germline V gives CDR1 MDHEN, CDR2 SYDVKM. With V trimmed by 5 bases and J by 4 bases, 10 bases remained unmatched. This CDR3 spans 16 amino acids. The CDR3 reads CASSPTGGIGTGELFF. DNA for the CDR3: TGTGCCAGCAGTCCCACCGGGGGGATCGGCACCGGGGAGCTGTTTTTT.

This clonotype was picked up a small number of times. Here the CDR3 DNA reads TGTGCCAGCAGTTTGGAGGGATCCTATAATTCACCCCTCCACTTT. This sequence encodes CASSLEGSYNSPLHF. V usage is TRBV27 and J usage is TRBJ1-6; D not resolved. In germline, CDR1 is MNHEY, CDR2 SMNVEV (reference sequence). V lost 3 bases to trimming and J lost 1 base, with 7 bases between them. CDR3 length: 15 residues.

In this sample, this clonotype turned up many times. V and J are TRBV12-5 and TRBJ2-2; D might be TRBD1 (6 bases). Looked up from germline, CDR1 is LGHNT and CDR2 is FRNRAP. This CDR3 region has 16 residues. V shed 5 bases and J shed 0 bases, with 13 bases lying between them. CDR3 region: CASGSTTGTNTGELFF. The CDR3, as DNA: TGTGCTAGTGGTAGTACGACAGGAACGAACACCGGGGAGCTGTTTTTT.

In its sample, this clonotype was seen a few times. This chain links TRBV29-1 with TRBJ1-6; unclear D gene. The germline CDR1 and CDR2 sequences are SQVTM and ANQGSEA. This CDR3 spans 9 amino acids. The germline V and J ends were trimmed by 4 bases and 13 bases, with 5 bases remaining between them. The CDR3 sequence: CSVGYPLHF. CDR3 DNA sequence: TGCAGCGTTGGCTACCCCCTCCACTTT.

This clonotype was counted only a few times. The CDR3 DNA reads TGTGCCACCAGCAGAGAAGAACGGGAGGGCGGCGTCCTGACTTTC. Translating gives CATSREEREGGVLTF. The chain has TRBV15 and TRBJ2-6, with 8 bases that match TRBD2. The junction had 7 bases not matched to a gene; V was cut back by 0 bases and J by 12 bases. Germline V CDR1 and CDR2: LNHNV, YYDKDF (reference sequence). The CDR3 covers 15 residues.

This clonotype was found a few times. The V call is TRBV27, the J call TRBJ1-2; unclear D gene. This CDR3 spans 14 amino acids. Germline CDR1 reads MNHEY; CDR2 reads SMNVEV (reference sequence). Trimming shortened V by 4 bases and J by 2 bases, and 11 bases separated the two germline ends. This chain's CDR3 is CASSSPTLNYGYTF. The CDR3 DNA follows: TGTGCCAGCAGTTCACCGACCCTGAACTATGGCTACACCTTC.

This clonotype was observed many times. CDR3 amino acids: CATSDWGLEGETQYF. Here the CDR3 DNA reads TGTGCCACCAGTGATTGGGGACTAGAGGGAGAGACCCAGTACTTC. The chain has TRBV24-1 and TRBJ2-5; TRBD2 aligns across 8 bases. The CDR3 is 15 amino acids. Germline V gives CDR1 KGHDR, CDR2 SFDVKD. With V trimmed by 2 bases and J by 4 bases, 5 bases remained unmatched.

This clonotype was counted at least ten times. The chain joins TRBV20-1 to TRBJ1-5, with 9 nucleotides matching TRBD1. The germline V gene encodes CDR1 DFQATT and CDR2 SNEGSKA (reference sequence). J was trimmed by 1 base and V by 2 bases; bases with no gene match: 9. The CDR3 is made up of 17 amino acids. The CDR3 DNA reads TGCAGTGCTAGATCTTCACAGGGGGCGGCCAGCAATCAGCCCCAGCATTTT. Protein product: CSARSSQGAASNQPQHF.

This clonotype has just a few counts. V gene TRBV12-3 or TRBV12-4 combines with J gene TRBJ2-3; no reliable D call. The V and J ends lost 2 bases and 4 bases respectively, with 19 bases between them. The CDR3 is made up of 17 amino acids. The CDR3 loop is CASSLPGGVNKADTQYF. CDR3 bases: TGTGCCAGCAGTTTACCCGGTGGTGTAAATAAGGCAGATACGCAGTATTTT.

This clonotype was seen many times. The V and J genes are TRBV7-2 and TRBJ2-5, with D perhaps TRBD1 or TRBD2 (6 bases each). The V gene lost 5 bases and the J gene lost 5 bases, with 18 bases spanning the gap. Germline V CDR1 and CDR2: SGHTA, FQGNSA. The CDR3 runs 15 residues. This chain's CDR3 is CASSGGKVGGETQYF. CDR3 coding DNA: TGTGCCAGCAGCGGGGGGAAGGTCGGGGGCGAGACCCAGTACTTC.